The source of this TCR beta chain is a study of control samples from healthy donors and cancer patients. Generated by immunoSEQ multiplex PCR, the TCRdb table keeps only in-frame clones and is missing some. Of about 69,000 clones listed, 85% to 90% are singletons. CDR1 is KGHSH, CDR2 LQKENI, per germline. Germline trimming cut 0 bases from V and 7 bases from J; bases unmatched to any gene: 6. The CDR3 consists of 16 residues. The TCR comes from a man in his fifties or sixties with lung cancer. Sequences were obtained from PBMCs. This chain uses TRBV18 with TRBJ1-4, with 9 bases identical to TRBD1. The CDR3 sequence is CASSPPVGQGFEKLFF. CDR3 nucleotides: TGTGCCAGCTCACCACCCGTGGGACAGGGCTTTGAAAAACTGTTTTTT.